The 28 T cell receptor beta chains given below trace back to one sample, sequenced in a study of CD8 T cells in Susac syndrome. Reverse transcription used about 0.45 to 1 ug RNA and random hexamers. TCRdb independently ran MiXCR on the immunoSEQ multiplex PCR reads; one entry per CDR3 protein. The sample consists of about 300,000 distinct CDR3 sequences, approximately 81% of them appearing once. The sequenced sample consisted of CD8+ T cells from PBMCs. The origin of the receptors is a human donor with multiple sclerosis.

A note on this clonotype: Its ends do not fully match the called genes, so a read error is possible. This chain's CDR3 is CASSGQSNYGHTF. In nucleotides, the CDR3 is TGTGCCAGCAGCGGACAGAGTAACTATGGCCACACCTTC. The chain joins TRBV7-9 to TRBJ1-2; D may be TRBD1 (6 bases). The CDR3 loop spans 13 amino acids. CDR1 is SEHNR and CDR2 is FQNEAQ in the germline V gene (reference sequence).

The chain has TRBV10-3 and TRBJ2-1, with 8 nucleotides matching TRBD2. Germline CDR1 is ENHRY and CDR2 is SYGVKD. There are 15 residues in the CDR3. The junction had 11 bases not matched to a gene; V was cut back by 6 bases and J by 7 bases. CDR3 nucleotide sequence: TGTGCCATCAGGGCTAGCGGGCTCAGAGAGAATGAGCAGTTCTTC. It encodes CAIRASGLRENEQFF.

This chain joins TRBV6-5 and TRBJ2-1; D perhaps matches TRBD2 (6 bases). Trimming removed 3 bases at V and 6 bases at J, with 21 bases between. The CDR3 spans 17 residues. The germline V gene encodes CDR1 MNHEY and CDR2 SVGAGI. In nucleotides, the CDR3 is TGTGCCAGCAGTTATATCCAGGGAAGGCGGGGAGCCAATGAGCAGTTCTTC. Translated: CASSYIQGRRGANEQFF.

The CDR3 here is CASSESTLEQYF. The CDR3 DNA follows: TGTGCCAGCAGTGAAAGCACTTTGGAGCAGTACTTC. The chain is built from TRBV25-1 and TRBJ2-7; D gene uncertain. The CDR3 sequence is 12 residues long. Germline V CDR1 and CDR2: MGHDK, SYGVNS. The ends were cut back, 2 bases at V and 7 bases at J, with 9 bases in the middle.

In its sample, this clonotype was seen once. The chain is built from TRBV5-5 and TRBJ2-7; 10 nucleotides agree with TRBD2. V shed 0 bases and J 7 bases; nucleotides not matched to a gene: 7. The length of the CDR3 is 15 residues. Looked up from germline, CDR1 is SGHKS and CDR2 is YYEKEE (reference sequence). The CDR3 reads CASSLGLAGAREQYF. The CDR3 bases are TGTGCCAGCAGCTTGGGTCTAGCGGGAGCTAGGGAGCAGTACTTC. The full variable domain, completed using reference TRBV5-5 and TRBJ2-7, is DAGVTQSPTHLIKTRGQQVTLRCSPISGHKSVSWYQQVLGQGPQFIFQYYEKEERGRGNFPDRFSARQFPNYSSELNVNALLLGDSALYLCASSLGLAGAREQYFGPGTRLTVT.

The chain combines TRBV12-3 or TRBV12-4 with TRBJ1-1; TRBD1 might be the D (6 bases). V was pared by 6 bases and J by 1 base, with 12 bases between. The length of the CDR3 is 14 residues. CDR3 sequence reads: CASRDRTANTEAFF. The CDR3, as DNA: TGTGCCAGCAGGGACCGGACAGCGAACACTGAAGCTTTCTTT.

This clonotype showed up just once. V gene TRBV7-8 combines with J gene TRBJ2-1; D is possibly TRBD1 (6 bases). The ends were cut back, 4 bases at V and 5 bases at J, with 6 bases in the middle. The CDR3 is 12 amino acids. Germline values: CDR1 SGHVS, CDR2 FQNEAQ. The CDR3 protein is CASSWTDNEQFF. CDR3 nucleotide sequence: TGTGCCAGCAGCTGGACAGACAATGAGCAGTTCTTC.

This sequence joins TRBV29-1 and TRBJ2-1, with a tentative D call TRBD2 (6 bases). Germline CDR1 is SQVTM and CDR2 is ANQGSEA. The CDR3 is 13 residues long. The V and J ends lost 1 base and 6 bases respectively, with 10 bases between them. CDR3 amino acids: CSVEVRRGNEQFF. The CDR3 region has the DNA TGCAGCGTTGAAGTTCGGAGGGGCAATGAGCAGTTCTTC.

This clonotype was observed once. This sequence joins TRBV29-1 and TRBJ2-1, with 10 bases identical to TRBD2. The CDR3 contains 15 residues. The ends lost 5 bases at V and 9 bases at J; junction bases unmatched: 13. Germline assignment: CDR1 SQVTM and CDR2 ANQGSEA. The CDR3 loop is CSVPSPTGLAAEQFF. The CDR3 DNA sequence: TGCAGCGTTCCCTCCCCCACAGGACTAGCGGCTGAGCAGTTCTTC.

CDR3 DNA sequence: TGTGCCAGTAGTGCCGACGGGGAGGGCTATAATTCACCCCTCCACTTT. This sequence encodes CASSADGEGYNSPLHF. The genes are TRBV19 and TRBJ1-6; no reliable D call. This CDR3 region has 16 residues. V was cut by 5 bases and J by 3 bases, with 14 bases left in between. Germline V lookup: CDR1 LNHDA, CDR2 SQIVND (reference sequence).

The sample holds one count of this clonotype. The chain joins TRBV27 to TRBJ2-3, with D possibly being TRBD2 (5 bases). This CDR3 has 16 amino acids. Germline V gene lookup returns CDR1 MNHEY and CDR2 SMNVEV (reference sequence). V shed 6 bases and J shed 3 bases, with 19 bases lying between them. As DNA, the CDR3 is TGTGCCAGCAGCTTAGTGGTGCGGAGAGGGACAGATACGCAGTATTTT. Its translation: CASSLVVRRGTDTQYF.

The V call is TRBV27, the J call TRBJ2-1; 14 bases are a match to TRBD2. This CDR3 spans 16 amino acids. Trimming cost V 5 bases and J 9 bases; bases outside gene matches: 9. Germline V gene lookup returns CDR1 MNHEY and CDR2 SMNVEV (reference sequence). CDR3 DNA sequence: TGTGCCAGCAGTCCCGGGACTAGCGGGAGTTCTGCTGAGCAGTTCTTC. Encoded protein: CASSPGTSGSSAEQFF.

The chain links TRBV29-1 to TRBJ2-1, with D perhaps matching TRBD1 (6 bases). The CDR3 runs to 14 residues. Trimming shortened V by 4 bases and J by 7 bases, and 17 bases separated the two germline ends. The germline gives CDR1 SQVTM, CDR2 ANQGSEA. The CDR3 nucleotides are TGCAGCGTTGGGCAGGGGAACGGAGATAATGAGCAGTTCTTC. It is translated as CSVGQGNGDNEQFF.

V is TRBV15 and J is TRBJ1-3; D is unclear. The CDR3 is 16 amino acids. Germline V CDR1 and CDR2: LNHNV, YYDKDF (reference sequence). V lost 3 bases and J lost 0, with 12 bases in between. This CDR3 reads CATSSLRDTSGNTIYF. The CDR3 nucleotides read TGTGCCACCAGCAGCCTCCGTGACACCTCTGGAAACACCATATATTTT.

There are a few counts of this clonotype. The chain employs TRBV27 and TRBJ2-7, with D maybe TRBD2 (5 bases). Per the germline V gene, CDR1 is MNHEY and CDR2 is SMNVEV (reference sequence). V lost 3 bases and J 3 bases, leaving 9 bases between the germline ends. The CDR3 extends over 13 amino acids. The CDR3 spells CASSFAGNYEQYF. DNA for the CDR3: TGTGCCAGCAGTTTTGCGGGTAACTACGAGCAGTACTTC.

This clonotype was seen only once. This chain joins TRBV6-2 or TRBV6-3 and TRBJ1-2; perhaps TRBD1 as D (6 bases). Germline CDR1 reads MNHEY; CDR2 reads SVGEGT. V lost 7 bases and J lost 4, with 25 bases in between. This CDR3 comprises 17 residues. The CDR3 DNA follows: TGTGCCAGCATGGGGGCTGTTAGGAGGAACATTTTCTATGGCTACACCTTC. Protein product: CASMGAVRRNIFYGYTF.

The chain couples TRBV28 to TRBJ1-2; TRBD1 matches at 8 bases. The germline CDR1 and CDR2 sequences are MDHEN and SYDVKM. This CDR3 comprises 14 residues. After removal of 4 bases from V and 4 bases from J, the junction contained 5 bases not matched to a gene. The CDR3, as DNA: TGTGCCAGCAGTTCAGGGGGCTCTGGCTATGGCTACACCTTC. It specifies CASSSGGSGYGYTF.

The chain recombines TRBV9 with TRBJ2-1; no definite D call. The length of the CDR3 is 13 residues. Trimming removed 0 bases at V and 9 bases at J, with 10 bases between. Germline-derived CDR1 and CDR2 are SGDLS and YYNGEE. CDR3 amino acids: CASSVGKASEQFF. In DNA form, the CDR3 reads TGTGCCAGCAGCGTAGGTAAGGCGAGTGAGCAGTTCTTC.

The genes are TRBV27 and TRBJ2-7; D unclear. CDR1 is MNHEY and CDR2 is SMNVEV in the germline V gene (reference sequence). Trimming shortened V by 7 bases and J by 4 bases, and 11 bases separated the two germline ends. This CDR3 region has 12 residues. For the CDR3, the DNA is TGTGCCAGCACCTCAACTGGGTACGAGCAGTACTTC. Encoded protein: CASTSTGYEQYF.

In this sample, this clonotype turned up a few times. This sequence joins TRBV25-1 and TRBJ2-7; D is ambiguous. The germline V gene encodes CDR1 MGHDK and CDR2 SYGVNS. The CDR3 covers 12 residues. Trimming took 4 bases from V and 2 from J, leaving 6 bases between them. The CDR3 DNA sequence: TGTGCCAGCAGTGTTCAGACCTACGAGCAGTACTTC. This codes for CASSVQTYEQYF.

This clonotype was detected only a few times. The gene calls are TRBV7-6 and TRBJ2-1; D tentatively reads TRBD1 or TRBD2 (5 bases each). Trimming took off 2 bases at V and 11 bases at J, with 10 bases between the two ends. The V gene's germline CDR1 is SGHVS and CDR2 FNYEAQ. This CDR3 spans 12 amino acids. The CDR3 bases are TGTGCCAGCAGCTTACGGGACGGAAAGCAGTTCTTC. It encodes CASSLRDGKQFF.

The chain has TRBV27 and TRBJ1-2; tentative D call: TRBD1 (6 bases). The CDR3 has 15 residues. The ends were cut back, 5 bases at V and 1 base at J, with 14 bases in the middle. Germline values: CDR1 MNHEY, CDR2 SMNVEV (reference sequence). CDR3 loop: CASSLSGGGNYGYTF. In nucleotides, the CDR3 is TGTGCCAGCAGTCTCTCGGGAGGGGGTAACTATGGCTACACCTTC.

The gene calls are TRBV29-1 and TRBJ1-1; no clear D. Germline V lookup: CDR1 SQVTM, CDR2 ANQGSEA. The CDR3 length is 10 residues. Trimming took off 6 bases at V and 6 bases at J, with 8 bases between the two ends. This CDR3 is CSVILAEAFF. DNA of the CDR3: TGCAGCGTAATTCTGGCTGAAGCTTTCTTT.

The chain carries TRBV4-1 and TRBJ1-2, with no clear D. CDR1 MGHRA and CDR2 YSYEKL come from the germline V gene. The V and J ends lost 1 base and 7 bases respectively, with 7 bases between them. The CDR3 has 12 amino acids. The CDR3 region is CASSQVPFGYTF. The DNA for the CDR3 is TGCGCCAGCAGCCAAGTACCCTTTGGCTACACCTTC.

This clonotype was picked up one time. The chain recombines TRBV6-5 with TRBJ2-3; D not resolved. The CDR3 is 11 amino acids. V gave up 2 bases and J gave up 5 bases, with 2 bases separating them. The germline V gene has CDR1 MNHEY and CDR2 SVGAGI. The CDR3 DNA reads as TGTGCCAGCAGTTACCAAGATACGCAGTATTTT. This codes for CASSYQDTQYF.

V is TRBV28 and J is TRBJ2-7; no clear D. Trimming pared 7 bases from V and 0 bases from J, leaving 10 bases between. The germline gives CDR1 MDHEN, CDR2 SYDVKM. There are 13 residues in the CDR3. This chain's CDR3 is CASKLQSSYEQYF. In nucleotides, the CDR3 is TGTGCCAGCAAACTGCAGAGCTCCTACGAGCAGTACTTC.

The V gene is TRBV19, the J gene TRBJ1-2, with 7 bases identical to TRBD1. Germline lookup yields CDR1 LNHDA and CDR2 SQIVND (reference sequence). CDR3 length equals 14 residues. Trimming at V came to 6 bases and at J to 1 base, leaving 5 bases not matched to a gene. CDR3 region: CASRGRGINYGYTF. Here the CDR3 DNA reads TGTGCCAGTAGGGGCAGGGGGATTAACTATGGCTACACCTTC.

The CDR3 here is CASLGAGEEDEQFF. The CDR3 nucleotides are TGTGCCTCCTTAGGGGCGGGAGAAGAGGATGAGCAGTTCTTC. The chain combines TRBV12-3 or TRBV12-4 with TRBJ2-1; 7 bases fit TRBD2. The trim removed 11 bases at V and 8 bases at J, leaving 15 bases unmatched. The CDR3 is made up of 14 amino acids.